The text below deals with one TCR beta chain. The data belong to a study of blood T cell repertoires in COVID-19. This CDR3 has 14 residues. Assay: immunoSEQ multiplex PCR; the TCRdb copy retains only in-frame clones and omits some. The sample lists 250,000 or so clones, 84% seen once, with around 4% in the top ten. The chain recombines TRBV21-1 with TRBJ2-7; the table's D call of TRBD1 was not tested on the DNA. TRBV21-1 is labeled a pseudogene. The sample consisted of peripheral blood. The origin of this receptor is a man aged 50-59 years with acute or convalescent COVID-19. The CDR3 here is CASSSDGTLDEQYF. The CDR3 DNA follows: TGTGCCAGCAGCAGCGACGGGACATTAGACGAGCAGTACTTC.